A single sample is the source of the 28 T cell receptor beta chains below, sequenced in a study of blood T cell repertoires in COVID-19. Generated by immunoSEQ multiplex PCR, the TCRdb table keeps only in-frame clones and is missing some. Among some 250,000 clones listed, about 86% were seen once. The sample comprised peripheral blood. Receptors were obtained from a man between 50 and 59 years old with active or convalescent COVID-19.

The chain is built from TRBV20-1 and TRBJ2-3; TRBD2 aligns across 14 bases. The germline gives CDR1 DFQATT, CDR2 SNEGSKA (reference sequence). CDR3 size: 15 residues. J gave up 6 bases and V 3 bases, and 5 bases lay outside the gene matches. The CDR3 DNA follows: TGCAGTGCTAGTCGACTAGCGGGGGGGCTGGATACGCAGTATTTT. Residues: CSASRLAGGLDTQYF.

The chain employs TRBV7-2 and TRBJ1-2; perhaps TRBD1 as D (6 bases). Germline CDR1 and CDR2: SGHTA and FQGNSA. Trimming stripped 1 base from V and 5 bases from J, with 14 bases between. The CDR3 has 15 residues. This chain's CDR3 is CASSLVMTGEYGYTF. In DNA, the CDR3 is TGTGCCAGCAGCTTAGTCATGACAGGAGAATATGGCTACACCTTC.

J is TRBJ2-3 and V is TRBV5-1, with 9 bases identical to TRBD2. This CDR3 has 15 amino acids. After removal of 0 bases from V and 7 bases from J, the junction contained 6 bases not matched to a gene. The germline V gene encodes CDR1 SGHRS and CDR2 YFSETQ. This chain's CDR3 is CASSLDGGGGNTQYF. In nucleotides, the CDR3 is TGCGCCAGCAGCTTGGATGGCGGGGGGGGAAATACGCAGTATTTT. The variable domain in full, completed from reference TRBV5-1 and TRBJ2-3, reads KAGVTQTPRYLIKTRGQQVTLSCSPISGHRSVSWYQQTPGQGLQFLFEYFSETQRNKGNFPGRFSGRQFSNSRSEMNVSTLELGDSALYLCASSLDGGGGNTQYFGPGTRLTVL.

The chain recombines TRBV5-8 with TRBJ1-2; D might be TRBD1 (5 bases). The CDR3 is 12 amino acids. Trimming took 4 bases from V and 6 from J, leaving 10 bases between them. Germline CDR1 SGHTS, CDR2 YDEGEE. Written as DNA, the CDR3 is TGTGCCAGCAGCGGGGGGGACCATGGCTACACCTTC. Translation: CASSGGDHGYTF.

The genes are TRBV5-1 and TRBJ2-5, with 14 bases that match TRBD2. Trimming removed 4 bases from V and 2 bases from J; junction bases left unmatched: 7. The germline CDR1 and CDR2 sequences are SGHRS and YFSETQ. This CDR3 region has 17 residues. The CDR3 here is CASSARTSGGMQETQYF. CDR3 nucleotides: TGCGCCAGCAGCGCGCGGACTAGCGGGGGGATGCAAGAGACCCAGTACTTC.

This clone is a singleton in its sample. The CDR3 sequence is CSVKEAGNGYTF. Written as DNA, the CDR3 is TGCAGCGTCAAAGAGGCAGGGAATGGCTACACCTTC. The rearrangement uses TRBV29-1 and TRBJ1-2, with a tentative D call TRBD1 (5 bases). CDR1 and CDR2 from the germline V gene are SQVTM and ANQGSEA. The CDR3 consists of 12 residues. V gave up 6 bases and J gave up 6 bases, with 14 bases separating them.

The CDR3 sequence: CASSPREAGELFF. The CDR3 DNA is TGTGCCAGCTCCCCGAGGGAGGCCGGGGAGCTGTTTTTT. The J gene is TRBJ2-2, the V gene TRBV6-4; perhaps TRBD2 as D (6 bases). The CDR3 covers 13 residues. CDR1 MRHNA and CDR2 SNTAGT come from the germline V gene. Trimming cost V 8 bases and J 6 bases, with 13 bases left between them.

This chain joins TRBV7-2 and TRBJ1-6, with 8 bases that match TRBD1. The length of the CDR3 is 12 residues. The V and J ends lost 5 bases and 9 bases, in that order; junction bases with no gene match: 0. Germline CDR1 and CDR2: SGHTA and FQGNSA. The CDR3 DNA follows: TGTGCCAGCAGCGGACAGGGTTCACCCCTCCACTTT. This encodes CASSGQGSPLHF. Drawing the rest from reference TRBV7-2 and TRBJ1-6, the complete variable domain is GAGVSQSPSNKVTEKGKDVELRCDPISGHTALYWYRQSLGQGLEFLIYFQGNSAPDKSGLPSDRFSAERTGGSVSTLTIQRTQQEDSAVYLCASSGQGSPLHFGNGTRLTVT.

The rearrangement links TRBV4-3 to TRBJ2-1, with 10 bases matching TRBD2. The ends lost 4 bases at V and 10 bases at J; junction bases unmatched: 10. Germline loops: CDR1 LGHNA, CDR2 YSLEER. This CDR3 contains 15 residues. Written as DNA, the CDR3 is TGCGCCAGCAGCCCGGGACTAGCGCGCAAGCGGGAGCAGTTCTTC. Its translation is CASSPGLARKREQFF.

The chain links TRBV12-3 or TRBV12-4 to TRBJ1-6, with 7 bases lining up with TRBD1. This CDR3 is 13 amino acids long. After removal of 8 bases from V and 7 bases from J, the junction contained 5 bases not matched to a gene. The CDR3 nucleotides read TGTGCCAGCTCAAGGGGGCAGAATTCACCCCTCCACTTT. Translated: CASSRGQNSPLHF.

The gene calls are TRBV29-1 and TRBJ1-3; possibly TRBD1 for D (6 bases). Germline V gene sequence: CDR1 SQVTM, CDR2 ANQGSEA. The CDR3 has 12 amino acids. Trimming cost V 6 bases and J 8 bases, with 14 bases left between them. CDR3 loop: CSVTGTGDTIYF. The CDR3 bases are TGCAGCGTAACAGGGACCGGGGACACCATATATTTT.

The genes are TRBV19 and TRBJ1-3; TRBD1 aligns across 7 bases. This CDR3 contains 13 residues. V lost 8 bases, J lost 7 bases, and 8 bases stayed unmatched. Looked up from germline, CDR1 is LNHDA and CDR2 is SQIVND (reference sequence). CDR3 DNA sequence: TGTGCCAGTTCGACAGGGAATGGGAACACCATATATTTT. Translating it yields CASSTGNGNTIYF.

This clone was picked up a small number of times. The chain carries TRBV19 and TRBJ1-1; TRBD1 agrees at 9 bases. Trimming at V came to 4 bases and at J to 0 bases, leaving 12 bases not matched to a gene. This CDR3 is 18 amino acids long. The V gene's germline CDR1 is LNHDA and CDR2 SQIVND (reference sequence). Here the CDR3 DNA reads TGTGCCAGTAGTAGAGGGACAGGGACAACCGCCATGAACACTGAAGCTTTCTTT. Protein product: CASSRGTGTTAMNTEAFF.

This chain connects TRBV28 to TRBJ2-7, with 7 bases fitting TRBD2. CDR1 and CDR2 (germline): MDHEN, SYDVKM. The CDR3 has 14 amino acids. Trimming cost V 5 bases and J 5 bases; bases outside gene matches: 9. CDR3 in amino acids: CASSDRGGINEQYF. CDR3 nucleotide sequence: TGTGCCAGCAGTGATAGGGGAGGGATAAACGAGCAGTACTTC.

The rearrangement links TRBV4-2 to TRBJ1-5; D not resolved. CDR3 length equals 16 residues. The germline CDR1 and CDR2 sequences are LGHNA and YNFKEQ. Deletions cut 0 bases from V and 0 bases from J, with 9 bases between. The chain's CDR3 is CASSQETTPSNQPQHF. CDR3 nucleotides: TGTGCCAGCAGCCAAGAAACTACCCCTAGCAATCAGCCCCAGCATTTT.

This chain connects TRBV5-6 to TRBJ2-3, with a weak D call TRBD2 (7 bases). Germline CDR1 SGHDT, CDR2 YYEEEE. CDR3 length equals 15 residues. V dropped 7 bases and J dropped 1 base, with 16 bases sitting between them. CDR3 DNA: TGTGCCAGCTCCGCGGGGGCTCTGGGCACAGATACGCAGTATTTT. It codes for CASSAGALGTDTQYF.

The chain uses TRBV5-6 and TRBJ1-5; TRBD1 matches at 8 bases. CDR1 SGHDT and CDR2 YYEEEE come from the germline V gene. V gave up 0 bases and J gave up 6 bases; unmatched junction bases: 8. The CDR3 spans 16 residues. The CDR3 loop reads CASSLGRQGAPQPQHF. Here the CDR3 DNA reads TGTGCCAGCAGCTTGGGGCGGCAGGGGGCCCCTCAGCCCCAGCATTTT.

This chain uses TRBV7-2 with TRBJ1-5; D remains unclear. The CDR3 is 14 residues long. V was shortened by 0 bases and J by 4 bases, with 7 bases between the two germline ends. Germline loops: CDR1 SGHTA, CDR2 FQGNSA. The CDR3 DNA follows: TGTGCCAGCAGCTTAGCGATACAGAATCAGCCCCAGCATTTT. Amino acid sequence: CASSLAIQNQPQHF.

V and J are TRBV19 and TRBJ1-5, with 7 bases lining up with TRBD1. The germline V gene has CDR1 LNHDA and CDR2 SQIVND (reference sequence). V gave up 10 bases and J gave up 1 base; unmatched junction bases: 7. This CDR3 region has 14 residues. CDR3 amino acids: CATRGTASNQPQHF. The CDR3 DNA reads TGTGCCACCCGAGGGACAGCCAGCAATCAGCCCCAGCATTTT.

The chain employs TRBV7-2 and TRBJ1-1; the D is unclear. This CDR3 spans 16 amino acids. From germline, CDR1 is SGHTA and CDR2 FQGNSA. Trimming took 0 bases from V and 3 from J, leaving 14 bases between them. CDR3 sequence (DNA): TGTGCCAGCAGCTTAGCTGCCGGGTTAAAGGACACTGAAGCTTTCTTT. Protein: CASSLAAGLKDTEAFF.

This clone has a single count. The CDR3 sequence: CASSQPGLAGEQFF. CDR3 DNA sequence: TGTGCCAGCAGCCAACCTGGACTAGCGGGGGAGCAGTTCTTC. The chain joins TRBV3-1 (or the pseudogene TRBV3-2) to TRBJ2-1; 12 positions match TRBD2. V gave up 2 bases and J gave up 10 bases; unmatched junction bases: 3. Germline V gene sequence: CDR1 LGHDT, CDR2 YNNKEL (reference sequence). This CDR3 is 14 amino acids long.

The chain has TRBV6-6 and TRBJ2-1, with D possibly matching TRBD2 (6 bases). There are 13 residues in the CDR3. The germline V gene encodes CDR1 MNHNY and CDR2 SVGAGI (reference sequence). V lost 7 bases to trimming and J lost 4 bases, with 11 bases between them. CDR3 protein: CASTDREYNEQFF. CDR3 DNA sequence: TGTGCCAGCACAGACCGGGAGTACAATGAGCAGTTCTTC.

V gene TRBV5-1 combines with J gene TRBJ2-7; 7 bases are shared with TRBD2. The CDR3 length is 15 residues. V lost 4 bases to trimming and J lost 1 base; unmatched junction nucleotides: 8. Germline lookup yields CDR1 SGHRS and CDR2 YFSETQ. CDR3 sequence (DNA): TGCGCCAGCAGCCCCGCGGGGGTCGGGTCCTACGAGCAGTACTTC. It yields the protein CASSPAGVGSYEQYF.

The chain combines TRBV6-5 with TRBJ1-1; 11 bases are shared with TRBD1. J gave up 5 bases and V 6 bases, and 8 bases lay outside the gene matches. Looked up from germline, CDR1 is MNHEY and CDR2 is SVGAGI. CDR3 length: 15 residues. The CDR3 loop reads CASRMDRGRETEAFF. The CDR3, as DNA: TGTGCCAGCAGAATGGACAGGGGGCGGGAGACTGAAGCTTTCTTT.

A few counts support this clone. The CDR3 region is CASSEKRGLYEQYF. In DNA form, the CDR3 reads TGTGCCAGCAGTGAGAAGCGGGGGTTATACGAGCAGTACTTC. V and J are TRBV2 and TRBJ2-7; 8 bases map to TRBD2. CDR1 is SNHLY, CDR2 FYNNEI, per germline. The V segment lost 3 bases and the J segment 4 bases; nucleotides outside the gene matches: 5. There are 14 residues in the CDR3.

The chain links TRBV27 to TRBJ1-1, with a tentative D call TRBD1 (6 bases). The CDR3 runs to 15 residues. Trimming took 5 bases from V and 10 from J, leaving 23 bases between them. Germline lookup yields CDR1 MNHEY and CDR2 SMNVEV (reference sequence). CDR3 loop: CASSPLGGAPGRAFF. The DNA for the CDR3 is TGTGCCAGCAGTCCACTGGGGGGGGCGCCTGGGAGAGCTTTCTTT.

J is TRBJ2-2 and V is TRBV5-6; 9 bases fit TRBD1. CDR3 length equals 14 residues. V shed 4 bases and J 5 bases; nucleotides not matched to a gene: 3. Germline lookup yields CDR1 SGHDT and CDR2 YYEEEE. The CDR3 bases are TGTGCCAGCAGCCCCGGGACAGGGACCGGGGAGCTGTTTTTT. This gives the protein CASSPGTGTGELFF. Using reference TRBV5-6 and TRBJ2-2 for the parts outside the CDR3, the full variable domain is DAGVTQSPTHLIKTRGQQVTLRCSPKSGHDTVSWYQQALGQGPQFIFQYYEEEERQRGNFPDRFSGHQFPNYSSELNVNALLLGDSALYLCASSPGTGTGELFFGEGSRLTVL.

The V and J genes are TRBV6-2 or TRBV6-3 and TRBJ2-3, with 9 positions matching TRBD2. Germline trimming cut 4 bases from V and 1 base from J; bases unmatched to any gene: 3. Germline values: CDR1 MNHEY, CDR2 SVGEGT. The CDR3 consists of 15 residues. For the CDR3, the DNA is TGTGCCAGCAGTTTTATAGCGGGGGGCACAGATACGCAGTATTTT. Protein product: CASSFIAGGTDTQYF.